Each of the 2 T cell receptor beta chains below was sequenced from the same sample in a study of CD8 T cells in ankylosing spondylitis. Notes on the study in general: Ankylosing spondylitis blood appeared to be characterized by a TCR beta motif of several highly homologous variants.

From the 5' RACE reads, TCRdb called clonotypes with MiXCR, one entry per CDR3 protein. The table lists around 480,000 distinct CDR3 sequences, about a sixth of them singletons. Their antigen targets remain unknown. The sequencing input was blood, either unsorted or a sorted T cell fraction (not recorded which). The receptors were gathered from a male donor with ankylosing spondylitis.

Comments on this clonotype: The junction shows a germline mismatch at one end, possibly a read error. The J gene is TRBJ2-3, the V gene TRBV12-3 or TRBV12-4; a weak D match, TRBD2 (6 bases). The CDR3 spans 18 residues. The CDR3 protein is CARSLALGTHTSTDTQYF. The CDR3 DNA is TGTGCCCGCAGTTTAGCGCTAGGGACTCACACTAGCACAGATACGCAGTATTTT.

This clonotype appeared a few times. The rearrangement uses TRBV20-1 and TRBJ2-3, with D unresolved. The CDR3 length is 14 residues. V was pared by 0 bases and J by 2 bases, with 9 bases between. The V gene's germline CDR1 is DFQATT and CDR2 SNEGSKA (reference sequence). This chain's CDR3 is CSARELGITDTQYF. As DNA, the CDR3 is TGCAGTGCTAGAGAGTTAGGAATCACAGATACGCAGTATTTT.